The 11 T cell receptor beta chains in this list originate from one sample, sequenced in a study of CD8+CD57+ T cells in acquired aplastic anemia. The template for TCR beta VDJ and CDR3 sequence profiling was genomic DNA. TCRdb re-derived calls from the reads in MiXCR, one entry per CDR3 protein. The sample shows 150,000 to 200,000 distinct CDR3 sequences, 40% to 50% of them seen only once. Sequenced: sorted CD4+, CD8+, or CD8+CD57+ T cells (not recorded which) from PBMCs. The receptor set was obtained from a human donor in good health.

The table lists this clonotype with many counts. This chain connects TRBV29-1 to TRBJ1-4; TRBD1 is a possible D gene (5 bases). The CDR3 sequence is 15 residues long. Trimming cost V 4 bases and J 3 bases, with 15 bases left between them. Germline V CDR1 and CDR2: SQVTM, ANQGSEA. CDR3 region: CSVVILGGANEKLFF. As DNA, the CDR3 is TGCAGCGTTGTTATCCTTGGGGGGGCTAATGAAAAACTGTTTTTT.

This clonotype was seen ten or more times. The gene calls are TRBV19 and TRBJ2-3, with 10 bases lining up with TRBD1. Trimming cost V 10 bases and J 4 bases; bases outside gene matches: 8. The CDR3 sequence is 14 residues long. The germline gives CDR1 LNHDA, CDR2 SQIVND (reference sequence). The CDR3 protein is CATRGQGSPDTQYF. The CDR3 region has the DNA TGTGCCACCCGGGGACAGGGGAGCCCAGATACGCAGTATTTT.

The V and J genes are TRBV11-2 and TRBJ2-7, with D tentatively TRBD1 (5 bases). CDR3 length equals 13 residues. CDR1 SGHAT and CDR2 FQNNGV come from the germline V gene. V lost 5 bases and J lost 5, with 13 bases in between. The CDR3 spells CASSLGAVDEQYF. CDR3 bases: TGTGCCAGCAGCCTTGGGGCGGTCGACGAGCAGTACTTC.

Concerning this clonotype: A read error is possible here, since a much larger clone lies one base away. This chain connects TRBV11-2 to TRBJ2-3; D uncertain. V lost 3 bases and J 6 bases, leaving 16 bases between the germline ends. The CDR3 length is 15 residues. Germline V gene sequence: CDR1 SGHAT, CDR2 FQNNGV. CDR3 DNA sequence: TGTGCCAGCAGCTTGGGCCCCGGGCCCGGCGATACGCAGTATTTT. Protein: CASSLGPGPGDTQYF.

With regard to this clonotype: A read error may produce the germline difference seen at one junction end. The chain recombines TRBV7-9 with TRBJ1-2; possible D gene TRBD1, 5 bases. The CDR3 is 12 amino acids. CDR1 and CDR2 from the germline V gene are SEHNR and FQNEAQ (reference sequence). The CDR3 sequence: CASRLGADGYTF. CDR3 DNA sequence: TGTGCCAGCAGATTAGGGGCGGATGGCTACACCTTC.

V usage is TRBV9 and J usage is TRBJ2-7, with D possibly being TRBD1 (6 bases). Germline loops: CDR1 SGDLS, CDR2 YYNGEE. V was trimmed by 6 bases and J by 3 bases, leaving 16 bases between them. The CDR3 spans 14 residues. In DNA form, the CDR3 reads TGTGCCAGCACGATCGGAGCAGGGGACTACGAGCAGTACTTC. Translation gives CASTIGAGDYEQYF. The variable domain in full, completed from reference TRBV9 and TRBJ2-7, reads DSGVTQTPKHLITATGQRVTLRCSPRSGDLSVYWYQQSLDQGLQFLIQYYNGEERAKGNILERFSAQQFPDLHSELNLSSLELGDSALYFCASTIGAGDYEQYFGPGTRLTVT.

On this clonotype itself: A read error may produce the germline difference seen at one junction end. The rearrangement links TRBV24-1 to TRBJ2-5; D unresolved. The CDR3 is made up of 15 amino acids. Germline V gives CDR1 KGHDR, CDR2 SFDVKD. The CDR3, as DNA: TGTGCCGCCAGTGACTCATTGAGACCGTCAGGGACCCAGTACTTC. It specifies CAASDSLRPSGTQYF.

This chain uses TRBV11-2 with TRBJ2-5; a possible D gene is TRBD2 (6 bases). With the DNA end fitting TRBJ2-1 better, the J assignment may be wrong. Germline V gene sequence: CDR1 SGHAT, CDR2 FQNNGV. The CDR3 is made up of 16 amino acids. CDR3 region: CASSLERGTSKNEQFF. The CDR3 DNA is TGTGCCAGCAGCTTAGAGCGCGGGACGTCCAAGAATGAGCAGTTCTTC.

The V call is TRBV7-2, the J call TRBJ2-5; no reliable D call. V lost 0 bases to trimming and J lost 5 bases, with 7 bases between them. The CDR3 length is 13 residues. CDR1 SGHTA and CDR2 FQGNSA come from the germline V gene. CDR3 in DNA: TGTGCCAGCAGCTTAGCCAGTGGGGAGACCCAGTACTTC. Its protein product is CASSLASGETQYF.

This clonotype was counted many times. The genes are TRBV2 and TRBJ2-1; D gene ambiguous. Trimming left V 0 bases short and J 7 bases short, with 7 bases between. Germline CDR1 reads SNHLY; CDR2 reads FYNNEI. This CDR3 region has 13 residues. In nucleotides, the CDR3 is TGTGCCAGCAGTGAAGCGCGAGAGAATGAGCAGTTCTTC. This sequence encodes CASSEARENEQFF. Combining the CDR3 with reference TRBV2 and TRBJ2-1 gives the whole variable domain EPEVTQTPSHQVTQMGQEVILRCVPISNHLYFYWYRQILGQKVEFLVSFYNNEISEKSEIFDDQFSVERPDGSNFTLKIRSTKLEDSAMYFCASSEARENEQFFGPGTRLTVL.

This chain uses TRBV7-3 with TRBJ1-1; 11 bases match TRBD1. Germline CDR1 is SGHTA and CDR2 is FQGTGA. Unmatched junction bases numbered 0, after V lost 0 bases and J lost 0 bases. The CDR3 consists of 16 residues. For the CDR3, the DNA is TGTGCCAGCAGCTTAACGGGACAGGGGGTGAACACTGAAGCTTTCTTT. Its translation: CASSLTGQGVNTEAFF.